This entry concerns a single TCR beta chain. The protocol was immunoSEQ multiplex PCR, while the TCRdb copy is restricted to in-frame clones and leaves out a portion. The table lists approximately 300,000 clones, approximately 90% of them singletons. The data were obtained in a study of blood T cell repertoires in COVID-19. Germline assignment: CDR1 MNHEY and CDR2 SVGAGI. Trimming pared 2 bases from V and 4 bases from J, leaving 14 bases between. This CDR3 contains 15 residues. The clonotype originates from a woman aged 45-65 years with COVID-19, enrolled during active disease. Material: peripheral blood. The chain links TRBV6-5 to TRBJ1-2; possible D gene TRBD1, 6 bases. The CDR3 sequence is CASSYAQQGPYGYTF. Here the CDR3 DNA reads TGTGCCAGCAGTTACGCACAACAGGGACCCTATGGCTACACCTTC.